This T cell receptor beta chain was observed in a study of blood T cell repertoires in COVID-19. Original processing notes: Estimated nucleated cell counts came from reference gene primer amplification. The data were produced by immunoSEQ multiplex PCR, yet TCRdb's version contains in-frame clones alone and is incomplete. That table is the source of V, J and clone size, and D and trimming were worked out from the DNA. The repertoire holds about 370,000 clones, with over 75% as singletons. The table lists this clone with a few counts. Germline CDR1 SGHRS, CDR2 YFSETQ. The CDR3 covers 15 residues. V gave up 4 bases and J gave up 3 bases, with 14 bases separating them.

The chain carries TRBV5-1 and TRBJ1-3, with TRBD1 as a possible D gene (5 bases). Sequenced material: peripheral blood. The sequence was collected from a woman aged 25 to 39 with COVID-19, enrolled during active disease. Here the CDR3 DNA reads TGCGCCAGCAGCCTGGGTACAGGCGGTGGAAACACCATATATTTT. This translates into CASSLGTGGGNTIYF.